The T cell receptor (beta chain) described here comes from a study of Graves' ophthalmopathy and Graves' hyperthyroidism. The study's findings and limits: Thyroid clonotypes that were expanded above 0.001 frequency mostly also appeared in blood.

The ends were cut back, 0 bases at V and 5 bases at J, with 8 bases in the middle. The CDR3 loop spans 13 amino acids. Germline V CDR1 and CDR2: SGHRS, YFSETQ. Transcripts of RNA were the source for amplifying TCR beta CDR3 regions. After a first-round RT-PCR with HTBI primers, a second-round multiplex PCR was run. TCRdb re-called the multiplex PCR reads with MiXCR, one entry per CDR3 protein. The sample consists of a few hundred thousand distinct CDR3 sequences, about 15% of them appearing once. There are a few counts of this clonotype. The antigen remains undetermined. The chain couples TRBV5-1 to TRBJ2-5, with D uncertain. The sequenced sample was peripheral blood. The sequence was obtained from an adult woman with stable Graves' hyperthyroidism. In DNA, the CDR3 is TGCGCCAGCAGCTTGGAAATGGGGGAGACCCAGTACTTC. Its translation: CASSLEMGETQYF.